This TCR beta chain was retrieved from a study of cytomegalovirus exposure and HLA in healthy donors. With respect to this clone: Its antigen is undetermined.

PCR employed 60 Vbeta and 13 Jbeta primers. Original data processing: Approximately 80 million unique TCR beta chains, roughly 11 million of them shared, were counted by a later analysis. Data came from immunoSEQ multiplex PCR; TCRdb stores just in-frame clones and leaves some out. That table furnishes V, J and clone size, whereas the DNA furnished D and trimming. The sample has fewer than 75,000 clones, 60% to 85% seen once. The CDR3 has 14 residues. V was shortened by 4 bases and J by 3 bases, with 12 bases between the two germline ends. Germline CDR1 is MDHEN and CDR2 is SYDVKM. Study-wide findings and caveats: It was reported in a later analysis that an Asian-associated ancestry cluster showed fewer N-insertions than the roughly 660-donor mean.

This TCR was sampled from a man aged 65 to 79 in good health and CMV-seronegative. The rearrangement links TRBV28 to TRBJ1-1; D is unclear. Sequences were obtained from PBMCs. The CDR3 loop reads CASSSPTSYTEAFF. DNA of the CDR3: TGTGCCAGCAGTTCTCCGACTAGTTACACTGAAGCTTTCTTT.